Listed below are T cell receptor beta chains from one sample, sequenced in a study of beta chain features in type 1 diabetes. The protocol was immunoSEQ multiplex PCR, while the TCRdb copy is restricted to in-frame clones and leaves out a portion. Among over 600,000 clones, roughly 12% were seen once, and the ten largest hold roughly 0.11%. The sample comprised naive CD4+ T cells from blood. These receptor sequences come from a man younger than 45 with type 1 diabetes. CDR3s include the opening cysteine and the closing phenylalanine or tryptophan. The D gene is left open where the match is weak. Rows may omit the clone size; those that give it use once, few, many or a size class.

j_gene,d_gene,abundance,v_gene,CDR3nt,CDR3aa
TRBJ2-7,.,few,TRBV7-9,TGTGCCAGCAGCTTTTCAACAGGAACGCTCTCCTACGAGCAGTACTTC,CASSFSTGTLSYEQYF
TRBJ1-4,.,few,TRBV6-1,TGTGCCAGCGGACCTGTGGGGACCGGGCGTGAAAAACTGTTTTTT,CASGPVGTGREKLFF
TRBJ2-3,.,.,TRBV7-2,TGTGCCAGCAGCTCCATCCCGGGACTTACTTTGGTAGTAGATACGCAGTATTTT,CASSSIPGLTLVVDTQYF
TRBJ2-3,.,few,TRBV4-2,TGTGCCAGCAGCCTACTTGGGGGCACAGATACGCAGTATTTT,CASSLLGGTDTQYF
TRBJ1-2,.,.,TRBV28,TGTGCCAGCAGTTCCTCCCGGACAGTTAACTATGGCTACACCTTC,CASSSSRTVNYGYTF
TRBJ2-5,.,.,TRBV9,TGTGCCAGCAGCGCCCGAGAGGTAGGGCGGCTTGACCAAGAGACCCAGTACTTC,CASSAREVGRLDQETQYF
TRBJ1-2,.,.,TRBV7-8,TGTGCCAGTAGACAGGAACCTTTCTATGGCTACACCTTC,CASRQEPFYGYTF
TRBJ2-1,.,.,TRBV27,TGTGCCAGCCGAGAGAGCTCCTACAATGAGCAGTTCTTC,CASRESSYNEQFF
TRBJ1-6,.,.,TRBV7-2,TGTGCCAGCAGCTTAGAGAGCTCCTCCTCCTATAATTCACCCCTCCACTTT,CASSLESSSSYNSPLHF
TRBJ1-2,.,.,TRBV4-3,TGCGCCAGCAGCCAAGAACGGGGGGACCCCGCCTATGGCTACACCTTC,CASSQERGDPAYGYTF